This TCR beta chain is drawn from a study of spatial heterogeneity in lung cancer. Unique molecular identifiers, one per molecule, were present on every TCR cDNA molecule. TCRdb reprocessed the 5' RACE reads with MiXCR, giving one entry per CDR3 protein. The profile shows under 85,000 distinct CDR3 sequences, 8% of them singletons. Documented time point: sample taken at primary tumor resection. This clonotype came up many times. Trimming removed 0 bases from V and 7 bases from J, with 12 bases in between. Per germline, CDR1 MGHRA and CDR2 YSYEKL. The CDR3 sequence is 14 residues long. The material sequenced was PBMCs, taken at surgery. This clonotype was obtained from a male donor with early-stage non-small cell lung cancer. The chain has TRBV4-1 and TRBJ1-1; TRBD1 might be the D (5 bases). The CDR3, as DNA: TGCGCCAGCAGCCAAGAGGGGGACGGCCGTGAAGCTTTCTTT. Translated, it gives CASSQEGDGREAFF.